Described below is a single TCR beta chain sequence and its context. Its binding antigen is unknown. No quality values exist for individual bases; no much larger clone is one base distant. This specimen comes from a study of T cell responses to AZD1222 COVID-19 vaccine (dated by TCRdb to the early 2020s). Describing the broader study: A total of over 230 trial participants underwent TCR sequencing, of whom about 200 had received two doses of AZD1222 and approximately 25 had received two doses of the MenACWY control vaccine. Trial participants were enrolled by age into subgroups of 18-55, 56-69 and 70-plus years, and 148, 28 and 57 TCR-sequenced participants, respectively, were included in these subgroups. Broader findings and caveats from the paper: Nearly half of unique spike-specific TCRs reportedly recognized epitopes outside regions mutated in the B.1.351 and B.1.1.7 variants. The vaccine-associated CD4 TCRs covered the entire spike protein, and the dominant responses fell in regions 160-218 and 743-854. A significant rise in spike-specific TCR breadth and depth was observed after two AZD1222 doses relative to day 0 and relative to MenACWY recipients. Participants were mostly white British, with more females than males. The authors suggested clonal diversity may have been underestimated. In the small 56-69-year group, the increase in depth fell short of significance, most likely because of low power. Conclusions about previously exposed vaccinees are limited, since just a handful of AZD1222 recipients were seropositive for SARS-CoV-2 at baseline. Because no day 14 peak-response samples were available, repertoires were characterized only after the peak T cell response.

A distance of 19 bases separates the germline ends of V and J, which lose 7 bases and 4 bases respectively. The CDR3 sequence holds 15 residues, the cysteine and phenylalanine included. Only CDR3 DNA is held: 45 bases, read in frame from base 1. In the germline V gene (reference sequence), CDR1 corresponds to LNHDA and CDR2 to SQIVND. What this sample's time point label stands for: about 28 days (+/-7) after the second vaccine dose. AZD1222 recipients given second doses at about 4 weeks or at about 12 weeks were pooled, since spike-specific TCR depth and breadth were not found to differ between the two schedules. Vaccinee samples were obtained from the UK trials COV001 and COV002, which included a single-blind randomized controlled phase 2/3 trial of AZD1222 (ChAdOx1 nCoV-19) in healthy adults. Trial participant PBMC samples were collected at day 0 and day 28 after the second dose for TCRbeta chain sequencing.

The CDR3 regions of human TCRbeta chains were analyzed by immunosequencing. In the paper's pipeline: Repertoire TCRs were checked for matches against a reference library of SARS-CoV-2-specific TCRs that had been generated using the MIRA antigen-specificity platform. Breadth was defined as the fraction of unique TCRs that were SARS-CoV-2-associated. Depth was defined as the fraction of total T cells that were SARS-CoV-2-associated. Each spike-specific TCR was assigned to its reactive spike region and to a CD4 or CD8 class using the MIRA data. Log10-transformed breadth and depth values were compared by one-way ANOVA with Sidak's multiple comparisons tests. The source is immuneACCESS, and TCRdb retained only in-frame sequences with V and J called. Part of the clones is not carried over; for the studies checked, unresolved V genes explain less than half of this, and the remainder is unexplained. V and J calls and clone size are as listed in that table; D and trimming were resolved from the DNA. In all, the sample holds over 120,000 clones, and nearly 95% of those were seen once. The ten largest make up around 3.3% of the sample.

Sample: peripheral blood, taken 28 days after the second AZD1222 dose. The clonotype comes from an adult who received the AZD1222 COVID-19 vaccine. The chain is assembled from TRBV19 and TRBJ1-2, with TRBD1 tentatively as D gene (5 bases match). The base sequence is TGTGCCAGTACCCCGAGGGGCGAGGGCGCCTATGGCTACACCTTC. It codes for CASTPRGEGAYGYTF.